These 16 T cell receptor beta chains came from one sample sequenced in a study of cytomegalovirus exposure and HLA in healthy donors listed by TCRdb under 2017. The library came from the immunoSEQ multiplex PCR assay. For the multiplex PCR, a mixture combining 60 forward primers for TCR Vbeta segments and 13 reverse primers for TCR Jbeta segments was used. As stored in TCRdb, this immuneACCESS dataset retains in-frame rearrangements with V and J assigned. A fraction of the clones does not appear; measured against another copy, unresolved V genes explain less than half of the discrepancy, and the remainder lacks a known reason. The sample yields approximately 100,000 clones; about 70% were counted once. The ten biggest clones cover around 2.5% of the sample. The sample comprised PBMCs. The source is a man aged 45-65 years in good health and CMV-seropositive.

This clone was recorded only once. This chain joins TRBV5-1 and TRBJ1-6, with 8 nucleotides matching TRBD1. Germline-derived CDR1 and CDR2 are SGHRS and YFSETQ. Unmatched junction bases numbered 12, after V lost 5 bases and J lost 11 bases. This CDR3 is built from 15 residues. The CDR3 DNA follows: TGCGCCAGCAGGGCGACAGGGGCAATTGTAACACCCCTCCACTTT. It is translated as CASRATGAIVTPLHF.

V is TRBV2 and J is TRBJ1-1; D not certain. Trimming stripped 5 bases from V and 1 base from J, with 8 bases between. The CDR3 consists of 13 residues. From germline, CDR1 is SNHLY and CDR2 FYNNEI. The CDR3 reads CASSPERNTEAFF. In DNA form, the CDR3 reads TGTGCCAGCAGTCCCGAGAGGAACACTGAAGCTTTCTTT.

V gene TRBV6-1 combines with J gene TRBJ2-5; 7 positions agree with TRBD2. V lost 0 bases and J lost 3; bases outside the gene matches: 4. Germline lookup yields CDR1 MNHNS and CDR2 SASEGT. CDR3 size: 15 residues. CDR3 amino acids: CASSEASGRKETQYF. In DNA form, the CDR3 reads TGTGCCAGCAGTGAAGCTAGCGGGCGGAAAGAGACCCAGTACTTC.

The chain couples TRBV7-9 to TRBJ2-1, with 13 bases lining up with TRBD2. The CDR3 extends over 17 amino acids. Germline lookup yields CDR1 SEHNR and CDR2 FQNEAQ (reference sequence). V was clipped by 5 bases and J by 10 bases; unmatched bases: 14. CDR3 in amino acids: CASSLQTSGRISGEQFF. DNA for the CDR3: TGTGCCAGCAGCCTCCAGACTAGCGGGAGGATTTCGGGCGAGCAGTTCTTC.

J is TRBJ1-3 and V is TRBV30, with D unresolved. This CDR3 has 13 amino acids. The germline V gene encodes CDR1 GTSNPN and CDR2 SVGIG (reference sequence). V was shortened by 6 bases and J by 2 bases, with 11 bases between the two germline ends. As DNA, the CDR3 is TGTGCCTGCCTGGAGGCAGCTGGAAACACCATATATTTT. Its translation: CACLEAAGNTIYF.

The chain has TRBV14 and TRBJ2-7; TRBD2 agrees at 7 bases. With 4 bases clipped from V and 6 bases from J, the junction kept 12 bases outside the gene matches. This CDR3 is built from 15 residues. Germline V gene data show CDR1 as SGHDN and CDR2 as FVKESK. The CDR3 region has the DNA TGTGCCAGCAGCCCATTTAGGGAGGGTCGGGCCGAGCAGTACTTC. This translates into CASSPFREGRAEQYF.

This rearrangement joins TRBV30 to TRBJ2-5; no firm D call. Germline loops: CDR1 GTSNPN, CDR2 SVGIG (reference sequence). CDR3 size: 11 residues. Trimming pared 4 bases from V and 3 bases from J, leaving 6 bases between. The CDR3 nucleotides are TGTGCCTGGACAGGAAAAGAGACCCAGTACTTC. It translates to CAWTGKETQYF.

This chain connects TRBV5-1 to TRBJ1-3, with 7 bases aligning to TRBD1. Germline CDR1 SGHRS, CDR2 YFSETQ. CDR3 size: 16 residues. V lost 0 bases to trimming and J lost 0 bases; unmatched junction nucleotides: 3. CDR3 loop: CASSLETGPSGNTIYF. DNA of the CDR3: TGCGCCAGCAGCTTGGAGACAGGGCCCTCTGGAAACACCATATATTTT.

CDR3 region: CAWTQGQWGEKLFF. The CDR3 nucleotides are TGTGCCTGGACCCAGGGACAGTGGGGAGAAAAACTGTTTTTT. The chain links TRBV30 to TRBJ1-4; TRBD1 matches at 7 bases. Germline-derived CDR1 and CDR2 are GTSNPN and SVGIG (reference sequence). The CDR3 totals 14 residues. Germline trimming cut 4 bases from V and 8 bases from J; bases unmatched to any gene: 10.

This clone was recorded once. The chain uses TRBV6-1 and TRBJ2-7; TRBD1 is a possible D gene (6 bases). V gave up 5 bases and J gave up 0 bases, with 11 bases separating them. This CDR3 has 14 residues. The germline V gene encodes CDR1 MNHNS and CDR2 SASEGT. CDR3 sequence (DNA): TGTGCCAGCAGTTGGGGACACAGCTCCTACGAGCAGTACTTC. This codes for CASSWGHSSYEQYF.

This chain joins TRBV6-1 and TRBJ1-6, with D perhaps matching TRBD1 (6 bases). This CDR3 is built from 15 residues. The V gene's germline CDR1 is MNHNS and CDR2 SASEGT. Trimming took 7 bases from V and 6 from J, leaving 16 bases between them. The CDR3 here is CASMVGGRGNSPLHF. The CDR3 coding sequence is TGTGCCAGCATGGTAGGGGGAAGAGGTAATTCACCCCTCCACTTT.

The chain links TRBV4-1 to TRBJ1-2, with D perhaps matching TRBD1 (5 bases). This CDR3 contains 15 residues. Germline CDR1 is MGHRA and CDR2 is YSYEKL. V was pared by 0 bases and J by 6 bases, with 14 bases between. As DNA, the CDR3 is TGCGCCAGCAGCCAAGATTGGCGTCAGGGCGATGGCTACACCTTC. Protein: CASSQDWRQGDGYTF.

The gene calls are TRBV5-1 and TRBJ1-3; D gene unclear. Trimming took off 3 bases at V and 3 bases at J, with 7 bases between the two ends. CDR3 length: 13 residues. Germline V gene lookup returns CDR1 SGHRS and CDR2 YFSETQ. The CDR3: CASSSVSGNTIYF. For the CDR3, the DNA is TGCGCCAGCAGCTCCGTCAGTGGAAACACCATATATTTT.

J is TRBJ2-1 and V is TRBV5-1, with TRBD2 matching over 9 bases. Looked up from germline, CDR1 is SGHRS and CDR2 is YFSETQ. Germline trimming cut 6 bases from V and 6 bases from J; bases unmatched to any gene: 4. This CDR3 contains 13 residues. The CDR3 sequence is CASKAGGVNEQFF. In DNA form, the CDR3 reads TGCGCCAGCAAAGCGGGAGGAGTCAATGAGCAGTTCTTC.

V usage is TRBV27 and J usage is TRBJ1-1; no reliable D call. This CDR3 comprises 16 residues. The germline CDR1 and CDR2 sequences are MNHEY and SMNVEV (reference sequence). The V end was cut by 7 bases, the J end by 4 bases, with 22 bases between. Here the CDR3 reads CASTSARGREGTEAFF. CDR3 coding DNA: TGTGCCAGCACTTCTGCCAGAGGGAGGGAAGGCACTGAAGCTTTCTTT.

The J gene is TRBJ1-4, the V gene TRBV5-1; D unclear. This CDR3 is 15 amino acids long. The V and J ends lost 7 bases and 0 bases respectively, with 13 bases between them. Per the germline V gene, CDR1 is SGHRS and CDR2 is YFSETQ. The CDR3 spells CASHPGLTTNEKLFF. CDR3 sequence (DNA): TGCGCCAGCCATCCGGGTCTTACAACTAATGAAAAACTGTTTTTT. The whole variable domain, remainder taken from reference TRBV5-1 and TRBJ1-4, is KAGVTQTPRYLIKTRGQQVTLSCSPISGHRSVSWYQQTPGQGLQFLFEYFSETQRNKGNFPGRFSGRQFSNSRSEMNVSTLELGDSALYLCASHPGLTTNEKLFFGSGTQLSVL.